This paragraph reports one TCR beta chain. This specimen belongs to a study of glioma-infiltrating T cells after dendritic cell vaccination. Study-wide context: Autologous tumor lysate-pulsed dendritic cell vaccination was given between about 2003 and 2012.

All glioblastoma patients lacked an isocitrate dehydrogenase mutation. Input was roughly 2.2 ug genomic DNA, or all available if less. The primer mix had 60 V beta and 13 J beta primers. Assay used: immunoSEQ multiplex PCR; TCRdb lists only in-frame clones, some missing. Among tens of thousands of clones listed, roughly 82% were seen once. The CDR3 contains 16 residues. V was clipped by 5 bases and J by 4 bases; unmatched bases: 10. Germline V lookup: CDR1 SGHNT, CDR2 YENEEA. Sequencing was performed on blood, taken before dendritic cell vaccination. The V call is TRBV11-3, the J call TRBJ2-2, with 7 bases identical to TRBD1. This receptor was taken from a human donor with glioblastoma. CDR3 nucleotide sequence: TGTGCCAGCAGCCACGACAGGGTGTCGGGCACCGGGGAGCTGTTTTTT. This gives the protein CASSHDRVSGTGELFF.